This T cell receptor (beta chain) came from a study of breast tumors, draining lymph nodes, adjacent tissues. General study findings and limits: Compared with lymph nodes, tumors were less diverse; compared with nontumor tissue, more.

TCRdb analysed the multiplex PCR reads with MiXCR anew, one entry per CDR3 protein. The sample yields more than 250,000 distinct CDR3 sequences, about 33% seen once. For this clonotype: Its target is not known.

Axillary draining lymph nodes of breast cancer patients supplied the node samples. The CDR3 runs to 13 residues. Germline CDR1 reads SEHNR; CDR2 reads FQNEAQ (reference sequence). V lost 1 base, J lost 7 bases, and 7 bases lay in between. This clonotype was obtained from a female donor with breast cancer. Some clones in this sample may be carry-over from other donors' samples. The chain carries TRBV7-9 and TRBJ1-4; D not resolved. Sequenced: axillary lymph node tissue. This CDR3 is CASSLGAVEKLFF. The DNA for the CDR3 is TGTGCCAGCAGCTTAGGGGCGGTTGAAAAACTGTTTTTT.